This entry is about one T cell receptor (beta chain). The specificity of this receptor is unknown. The input lacks base qualities; no much larger clone sits a single base away. TCRbeta CDR3 regions were amplified from genomic DNA using the immunoSEQ Assay, a bias-controlled multiplex PCR. On the study's bioinformatics: Within the assay, amplification of reference gene primers was used to estimate how many nucleated cells each sample contained. To quantify the absolute abundance of each unique TCRbeta CDR3 rearrangement, sequence reads were collapsed and filtered. Productive Simpson clonality was computed per sample as the square root of Simpson's diversity index over productive rearrangements. Not all clones reach the TCRdb copy of this immuneACCESS table, which keeps in-frame sequences only. Checked studies attribute under half of the gap to unresolved V genes and leave the rest unexplained. The V and J calls and clone size were taken over from that table, and D and trimming were inferred from the DNA. The sample data list more than 95,000 clones, and approximately 91% of these were observed just once. Approximately 1.2% of the sample is in the top ten clones.

This entry comes from a study of blood T cell repertoires in COVID-19 (dated by TCRdb to the early 2020s). Study-wide context: Samples from collaborators originated in the United States, Italy and Spain and spanned both the acute and convalescent phases of COVID-19. Where HLA class I and class II types were available, the types were taken from metadata supplied by the sample provider, not from assay-based typing. Deeply sampled blood TCRbeta repertoires from subjects exposed to, actively infected with, or recovered from COVID-19 were included in the dataset. Samples came from the ongoing ImmuneRACE study (first 160 participants) plus 1,254 subjects from 6 global collaborators. A freely available public database, intended as a resource for researchers studying the immune response to SARS-CoV-2, is where the repertoires were released. The material from the prospective study consisted of cDNA or gDNA derived from T cells, B-cell-depleted T cells, or PBMCs. Sample metadata almost always included a de-identified subject ID, COVID-19 status, age in years and sex. Overall results and qualifications from the work: How much clinical and demographic metadata was included differed by source and by participant, and the metadata was provided uncurated.

The collaborating institutions used their own protocols to collect whole blood in K2EDTA tubes. Collaborator samples were shipped for TCRbeta analysis as frozen whole blood, isolated PBMCs, or DNA extracted from either sample type. The germline V gene gives CDR1 as MGHRA and CDR2 as YSYEKL. Trimming takes 4 bases off V and 0 bases off J; junction bases not matched to a gene: 4. Measured from the cysteine to the phenylalanine, the CDR3 is 15 residues long. The sequence is cut down to CDR3 DNA, 45 bases in frame from base 1. Sequencing used peripheral blood. The clonotype comes from an elderly woman with acute or convalescent COVID-19. The sequence links TRBV4-1 to TRBJ2-7, with 9 bases aligning to TRBD2. The CDR3 has the sequence CASSRSGGSSYEQYF. The DNA sequence is as follows: TGCGCCAGCAGCCGAAGCGGGGGGAGCTCCTACGAGCAGTACTTC.